These 27 T cell receptor beta chains share one sample of origin, sequenced in a study of OX40 agonist ivuxolimab in advanced cancers. Method: immunoSEQ multiplex PCR; TCRdb's copy keeps in-frame clones and lacks some. The sample has about 77,000 clones, 89% seen once. Specimen: CD4+ or CD8+ T cells sorted from blood, collected in a trial of the OX40 agonist ivuxolimab. The source is an adult with an advanced solid tumor such as melanoma, head and neck, liver or kidney cancer.

This chain connects TRBV18 to TRBJ2-3; maybe TRBD1 (6 bases). The CDR3 length is 15 residues. V was trimmed by 6 bases and J by 4 bases, leaving 17 bases between them. Looked up from germline, CDR1 is KGHSH and CDR2 is LQKENI. The CDR3 region has the DNA TGTGCCAGCTCGGGGGCCCCCGGGTGGGCAGATACGCAGTATTTT. Protein: CASSGAPGWADTQYF.

The V call is TRBV4-1, the J call TRBJ1-5; D is undetermined. V was pared by 1 base and J by 3 bases, with 7 bases between. Looked up from germline, CDR1 is MGHRA and CDR2 is YSYEKL. The CDR3 has 14 amino acids. The DNA of the CDR3 is TGCGCCAGCAGCCAAGGACGGATCAATCAGCCCCAGCATTTT. It specifies CASSQGRINQPQHF.

The V call is TRBV19, the J call TRBJ2-1, with D perhaps matching TRBD2 (7 bases). Germline loops: CDR1 LNHDA, CDR2 SQIVND (reference sequence). This CDR3 has 18 amino acids. V lost 6 bases, J lost 5 bases, and 26 bases lay in between. Here the CDR3 reads CASSQNRLGGGLNNEQFF. CDR3 in DNA: TGTGCCAGTAGCCAGAACCGACTAGGGGGGGGGCTGAACAATGAGCAGTTCTTC.

On this clone: Sequence at one end of the junction differs from germline and may be a read error. The J gene is TRBJ2-1, the V gene TRBV6-1; TRBD2 matches at 10 bases. This CDR3 spans 18 amino acids. Per germline, CDR1 MNHNS and CDR2 SASEGT. The CDR3 protein is CASSEVSRLAGRSNEQFF. The CDR3 nucleotides read TGTGCCAGCAGCGAAGTGAGCCGACTAGCGGGTCGGTCGAATGAGCAGTTCTTC.

The chain combines TRBV5-8 with TRBJ1-1; 7 nucleotides align to TRBD1. The CDR3 totals 15 residues. CDR1 and CDR2 (germline): SGHTS, YDEGEE. The V gene end was trimmed by 4 bases and the J gene end by 3 bases; junction bases not matched to a gene: 9. Here the CDR3 DNA reads TGTGCCAGCAGCCAACCGGGACAGTATTACACTGAAGCTTTCTTT. It encodes CASSQPGQYYTEAFF.

The chain couples TRBV5-1 to TRBJ1-1, with D perhaps matching TRBD1 (5 bases). The CDR3 is made up of 13 amino acids. Trimming removed 2 bases from V and 5 bases from J, with 10 bases in between. CDR1 and CDR2 (germline): SGHRS, YFSETQ. The CDR3 spells CASSLGVSTEAFF. The CDR3 DNA reads as TGCGCCAGCAGCTTAGGGGTGTCGACTGAAGCTTTCTTT.

This clone was seen a single time. This chain links TRBV6-6 with TRBJ2-7; D is possibly TRBD1 or TRBD2 (6 bases each). V was cut by 6 bases and J by 5 bases, with 20 bases left in between. This CDR3 has 15 amino acids. The germline V gene encodes CDR1 MNHNY and CDR2 SVGAGI (reference sequence). CDR3 in amino acids: CASSSTGGALDEQYF. The CDR3 coding sequence is TGTGCCAGCAGCTCCACCGGGGGCGCACTGGACGAGCAGTACTTC.

V gene TRBV7-8 combines with J gene TRBJ2-1; D gene uncertain. Trimming took 1 base from V and 2 from J, leaving 12 bases between them. CDR3 length equals 16 residues. CDR1 is SGHVS, CDR2 FQNEAQ, per germline. Here the CDR3 DNA reads TGTGCCAGCAGCTTAGGAGGCCCCGGTCCCTACAATGAGCAGTTCTTC. Amino acid sequence: CASSLGGPGPYNEQFF.

This chain links TRBV6-1 with TRBJ1-3; unclear D gene. The CDR3 is made up of 16 amino acids. The V gene lost 4 bases and the J gene lost 2 bases, with 15 bases spanning the gap. CDR1 and CDR2 from the germline V gene are MNHNS and SASEGT. The CDR3 sequence is CASSVHMAAAGNTIYF. The DNA for the CDR3 is TGTGCCAGCAGTGTGCACATGGCGGCGGCTGGAAACACCATATATTTT.

The chain recombines TRBV18 with TRBJ1-1; 7 positions match TRBD1. Germline assignment: CDR1 KGHSH and CDR2 LQKENI. Losses at the gene ends were 2 bases for V and 4 bases for J; bases not matched to a gene: 10. There are 16 residues in the CDR3. CDR3 residues: CASSPYQGDTSTEAFF. The CDR3 DNA is TGTGCCAGCTCACCATACCAGGGGGATACGAGCACTGAAGCTTTCTTT.

This clone was seen a single time. CDR3 sequence (DNA): TGTGCCAGCAGAGATTCTCAGTGGAACACTGAAGCTTTCTTT. Protein product: CASRDSQWNTEAFF. This chain connects TRBV6-4 to TRBJ1-1; unclear D gene. Trimming shortened V by 6 bases and J by 1 base, and 12 bases separated the two germline ends. The germline CDR1 and CDR2 sequences are MRHNA and SNTAGT. The CDR3 is 14 residues long.

J is TRBJ2-7 and V is TRBV6-1; a weak D match, TRBD2 (6 bases). The germline V and J ends were trimmed by 0 bases and 2 bases, with 8 bases remaining between them. The CDR3 length is 14 residues. Per the germline V gene, CDR1 is MNHNS and CDR2 is SASEGT. CDR3 nucleotide sequence: TGTGCCAGCAGTGAAGCGGGGGGACCCTACGAGCAGTACTTC. Translation: CASSEAGGPYEQYF.

The chain joins TRBV5-1 to TRBJ2-1, with unresolved D. Deletions cut 0 bases from V and 0 bases from J, with 4 bases between. The CDR3 has 14 amino acids. Per the germline V gene, CDR1 is SGHRS and CDR2 is YFSETQ. The CDR3 DNA sequence: TGCGCCAGCAGCTTGGACAGCTCCTACAATGAGCAGTTCTTC. Its protein is CASSLDSSYNEQFF. Variable domain in full (rest from reference TRBV5-1 and TRBJ2-1): KAGVTQTPRYLIKTRGQQVTLSCSPISGHRSVSWYQQTPGQGLQFLFEYFSETQRNKGNFPGRFSGRQFSNSRSEMNVSTLELGDSALYLCASSLDSSYNEQFFGPGTRLTVL.

This rearrangement joins TRBV4-1 to TRBJ1-1; no clear D. In germline, CDR1 is MGHRA, CDR2 YSYEKL. With 2 bases removed from V and 4 bases from J, the gap between germline ends came to 14 bases. CDR3 length: 15 residues. The CDR3 loop is CASSQRTSVGTEAFF. The CDR3 bases are TGCGCCAGCAGCCAACGGACCTCAGTCGGCACTGAAGCTTTCTTT.

The rearrangement joins TRBV27 to TRBJ2-5; 8 bases align to TRBD1. The DNA end lines up better with TRBJ2-7; the J call may be wrong. There are 14 residues in the CDR3. Germline CDR1 is MNHEY and CDR2 is SMNVEV (reference sequence). CDR3 DNA sequence: TGTGCCAGCAGTACGACAGGGGCAGTCGCCGAGCAGTACTTC. This gives the protein CASSTTGAVAEQYF.

This clone was seen only once. A read error may account for a junction end that differs from germline. The chain joins TRBV7-7 to TRBJ1-4; D gene ambiguous. CDR3 length: 17 residues. Germline CDR1 SSHAT, CDR2 FNYEAQ (reference sequence). CDR3 sequence reads: CASSLGPAEGSNEKLFF. As DNA, the CDR3 is TGTGCTAGCAGCTTAGGTCCGGCGGAAGGGTCTAATGAAAAACTGTTTTTT.

The genes are TRBV7-8 and TRBJ2-3, with TRBD2 matching 8 bases. The length of the CDR3 is 18 residues. Trimming took 4 bases from V and 4 from J; bases not matched to a gene: 16. Germline lookup yields CDR1 SGHVS and CDR2 FQNEAQ. CDR3: CASSSRGPTAGEADTQYF. CDR3 sequence (DNA): TGTGCCAGCAGCTCCCGCGGACCCACAGCGGGGGAGGCAGATACGCAGTATTTT. The full variable domain, rest sourced from reference TRBV7-8 and TRBJ2-3, is GAGVSQSPRYKVAKRGQDVALRCDPISGHVSLFWYQQALGQGPEFLTYFQNEAQLDKSGLPSDRFFAERPEGSVSTLKIQRTQQEDSAVYLCASSSRGPTAGEADTQYFGPGTRLTVL.

This chain uses TRBV27 with TRBJ2-6; tentatively, D is TRBD1 (6 bases). In germline, CDR1 is MNHEY, CDR2 SMNVEV (reference sequence). V was clipped by 10 bases and J by 4 bases, with 11 bases between them. The CDR3 sequence is 13 residues long. DNA of the CDR3: TGTGCCACCCAGGGGAGCGGGGCCAACGTCCTGACTTTC. Its translation: CATQGSGANVLTF.

The rearrangement links TRBV27 to TRBJ1-4; D is perhaps TRBD1 (5 bases). The CDR3 loop spans 14 amino acids. Germline V gives CDR1 MNHEY, CDR2 SMNVEV (reference sequence). Deletions cut 10 bases from V and 7 bases from J, with 19 bases between. The CDR3 DNA is TGTGCCAAGTTTCCCGGCCGGGACCTTGAAAAACTGTTTTTT. It specifies CAKFPGRDLEKLFF.

The chain joins TRBV11-2 to TRBJ1-3; D is ambiguous. Per germline, CDR1 SGHAT and CDR2 FQNNGV. The CDR3 consists of 12 residues. Trimming took off 5 bases at V and 4 bases at J, with 6 bases between the two ends. The CDR3 region has the DNA TGTGCCAGCAGCGCACAGGGAAACACCATATATTTT. Translating it yields CASSAQGNTIYF.

This clone was recorded only once. The chain is built from TRBV2 and TRBJ1-1, with D possibly matching TRBD1 (5 bases). CDR1 SNHLY and CDR2 FYNNEI come from the germline V gene. The CDR3 runs 14 residues. V dropped 6 bases and J dropped 5 bases, with 16 bases sitting between them. DNA for the CDR3: TGTGCCAGCAGCGGGTCTCCTGGGGGGACTGAAGCTTTCTTT. It codes for CASSGSPGGTEAFF.

The V gene is TRBV18, the J gene TRBJ2-2, with unresolved D. CDR3 length: 17 amino acids. Germline CDR1 and CDR2: KGHSH and LQKENI. The germline V and J ends were trimmed by 4 bases and 0 bases, with 15 bases remaining between them. The CDR3 reads CASSRTAQISNTGELFF. The CDR3 region has the DNA TGTGCCAGCTCACGTACGGCCCAGATTTCGAACACCGGGGAGCTGTTTTTT.

This clone occurred once. The CDR3 spells CASSRGQGMTYEQYF. The CDR3 DNA follows: TGTGCCAGCAGCCGCGGACAGGGGATGACCTACGAGCAGTACTTC. The chain couples TRBV6-5 to TRBJ2-7, with TRBD1 identical over 9 bases. Losses at the gene ends were 6 bases for V and 2 bases for J; bases not matched to a gene: 8. Per the germline V gene, CDR1 is MNHEY and CDR2 is SVGAGI. The length of the CDR3 is 15 residues.

V and J are TRBV27 and TRBJ2-1; D is perhaps TRBD2 (6 bases). Per the germline V gene, CDR1 is MNHEY and CDR2 is SMNVEV (reference sequence). Trimming took off 3 bases at V and 3 bases at J, with 12 bases between the two ends. The CDR3 is 15 amino acids. The CDR3 spells CASSLSSAYYNEQFF. As DNA, the CDR3 is TGTGCCAGCAGTTTGTCTAGCGCCTACTACAATGAGCAGTTCTTC.

CDR3 in amino acids: CASSLAFRNNEQFF. CDR3 DNA sequence: TGTGCCAGCAGCTTAGCGTTCCGCAATAATGAGCAGTTCTTC. The chain uses TRBV7-2 and TRBJ2-1; unclear D gene. The germline V gene has CDR1 SGHTA and CDR2 FQGNSA. The length of the CDR3 is 14 residues. The V end lost 0 bases, the J end lost 7 bases, and 10 bases lay between the germline ends.

This rearrangement joins TRBV13 to TRBJ2-4; D gene ambiguous. In germline, CDR1 is PRHDT, CDR2 FYEKMQ (reference sequence). The V end lost 2 bases, the J end lost 0 bases, and 8 bases lay between the germline ends. This CDR3 has 15 amino acids. In DNA, the CDR3 is TGTGCCAGCAGCTTAAGACTGGGAGCCAAAAACATTCAGTACTTC. This gives the protein CASSLRLGAKNIQYF.

This clone was seen a few times. A junction end diverges from the germline sequence, so it may reflect a read error. This chain uses TRBV7-7 with TRBJ2-4; 10 bases agree with TRBD2. This CDR3 spans 18 amino acids. The germline V gene encodes CDR1 SSHAT and CDR2 FNYEAQ (reference sequence). CDR3 residues: CASSSGEAGGQAKNIQYF. The CDR3 bases are TGTGCTAGCAGCTCCGGAGAAGCGGGGGGGCAAGCCAAAAACATTCAGTACTTC.